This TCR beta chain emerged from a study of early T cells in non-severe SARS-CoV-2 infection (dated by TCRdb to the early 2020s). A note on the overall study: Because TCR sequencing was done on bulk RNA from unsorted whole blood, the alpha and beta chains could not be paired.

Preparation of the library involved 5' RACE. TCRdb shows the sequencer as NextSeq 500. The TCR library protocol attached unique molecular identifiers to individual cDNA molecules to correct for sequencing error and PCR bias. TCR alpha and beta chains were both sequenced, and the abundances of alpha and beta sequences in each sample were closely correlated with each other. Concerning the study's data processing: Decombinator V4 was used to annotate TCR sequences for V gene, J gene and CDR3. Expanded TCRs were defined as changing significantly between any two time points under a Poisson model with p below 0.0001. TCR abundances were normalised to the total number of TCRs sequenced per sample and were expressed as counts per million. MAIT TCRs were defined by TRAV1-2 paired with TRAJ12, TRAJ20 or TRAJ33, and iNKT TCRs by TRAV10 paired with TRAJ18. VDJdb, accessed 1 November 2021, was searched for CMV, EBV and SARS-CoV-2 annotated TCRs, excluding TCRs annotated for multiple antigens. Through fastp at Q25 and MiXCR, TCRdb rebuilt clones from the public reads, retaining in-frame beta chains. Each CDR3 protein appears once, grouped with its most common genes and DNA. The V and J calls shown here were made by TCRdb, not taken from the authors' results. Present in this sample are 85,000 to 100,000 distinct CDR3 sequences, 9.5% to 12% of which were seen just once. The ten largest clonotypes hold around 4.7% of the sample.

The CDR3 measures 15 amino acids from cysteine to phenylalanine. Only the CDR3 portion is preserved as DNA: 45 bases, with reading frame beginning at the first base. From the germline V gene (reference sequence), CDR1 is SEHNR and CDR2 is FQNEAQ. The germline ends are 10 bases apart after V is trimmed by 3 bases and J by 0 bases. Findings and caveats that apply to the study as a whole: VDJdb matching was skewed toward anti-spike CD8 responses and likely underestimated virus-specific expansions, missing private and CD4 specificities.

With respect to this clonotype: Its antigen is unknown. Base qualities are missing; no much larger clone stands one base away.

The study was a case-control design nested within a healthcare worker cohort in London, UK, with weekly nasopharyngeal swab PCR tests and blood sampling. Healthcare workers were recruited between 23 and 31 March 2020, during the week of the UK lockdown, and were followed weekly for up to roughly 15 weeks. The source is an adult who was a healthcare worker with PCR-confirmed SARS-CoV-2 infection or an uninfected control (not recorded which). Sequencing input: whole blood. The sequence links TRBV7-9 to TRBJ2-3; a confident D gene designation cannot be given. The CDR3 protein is CASSLSFSSTDTQYF. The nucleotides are TGTGCCAGCAGCTTGTCCTTTTCCAGCACAGATACGCAGTATTTT.